Listed below are T cell receptor beta chains from one sample, sequenced in a study of T-cell memory formation after mild COVID-19. TCRdb passed the 5' RACE reads through MiXCR, listing each CDR3 protein once. Here the sample spans around 470,000 distinct CDR3 sequences, roughly 20% being singletons. What was sequenced was PBMCs or a T cell subset sorted from them (not recorded which). The receptors were gathered from an adult woman who had mild COVID-19 (a few samples of this study predate the infection). Cell type and time point are not known. CDR3s include the opening cysteine and the closing phenylalanine or tryptophan. The order of the fields is J gene, V gene, clone size, D gene, CDR3 protein, CDR3 DNA. A D gene is named only where the DNA matches it firmly. A clone size is listed for some rows: how often the clone was seen (once, few, many), or a class if it is expanded.

j_gene: TRBJ1-1
v_gene: TRBV19
abundance: few
d_gene: TRBD1
CDR3aa: CASSPRQGPMNTEAFF
CDR3nt: TGTGCCAGTAGTCCCCGACAGGGTCCTATGAACACTGAAGCTTTCTTT

j_gene: TRBJ2-7
v_gene: TRBV9
abundance: -
d_gene: TRBD1
CDR3aa: CASSDGTGSVPYYEQYF
CDR3nt: TGTGCCAGCAGCGACGGGACAGGGAGTGTCCCCTACTACGAGCAGTACTTC

j_gene: TRBJ2-5
v_gene: TRBV29-1
abundance: -
d_gene: -
CDR3aa: CSVKDGHKYF
CDR3nt: TGCAGCGTGAAGGACGGCCACAAGTACTTC

j_gene: TRBJ1-1
v_gene: TRBV7-6
abundance: -
d_gene: -
CDR3aa: CASSLYDSGGLNTEAFF
CDR3nt: TGTGCCAGCAGCTTATACGACTCGGGAGGTTTGAACACTGAAGCTTTCTTT

j_gene: TRBJ1-4
v_gene: TRBV27
abundance: few
d_gene: -
CDR3aa: CASGREKLFF
CDR3nt: TGTGCCAGCGGGAGGGAAAAACTGTTTTTT

j_gene: TRBJ2-1
v_gene: TRBV7-9
abundance: -
d_gene: TRBD2
CDR3aa: CASSLSGGANEQFF
CDR3nt: TGTGCCAGCAGCTTAAGCGGGGGGGCCAATGAGCAGTTCTTC

j_gene: TRBJ1-2
v_gene: TRBV20-1
abundance: few
d_gene: -
CDR3aa: CSVRDAVNYGYTF
CDR3nt: TGCAGTGTCCGAGATGCGGTGAACTATGGCTACACCTTC

j_gene: TRBJ2-1
v_gene: TRBV12-3/TRBV12-4
abundance: -
d_gene: -
CDR3aa: CASSRAGFLYNEQFF
CDR3nt: TGTGCCAGCAGCCGGGCGGGGTTCCTCTACAATGAGCAGTTCTTC

j_gene: TRBJ2-1
v_gene: TRBV18
abundance: -
d_gene: TRBD2
CDR3aa: CASSPGRANEQFF
CDR3nt: TGTGCCAGCTCACCCGGGAGGGCCAATGAGCAGTTCTTC

j_gene: TRBJ2-7
v_gene: TRBV4-1
abundance: few
d_gene: -
CDR3aa: CASSQDKGQTYEQYF
CDR3nt: TGCGCCAGCAGCCAAGATAAGGGGCAGACCTACGAGCAGTACTTC

j_gene: TRBJ2-1
v_gene: TRBV4-1
abundance: -
d_gene: TRBD2
CDR3aa: CASSLMGLAVNEQFF
CDR3nt: TGCGCCAGCAGCCTTATGGGACTAGCGGTCAATGAGCAGTTCTTC

j_gene: TRBJ2-7
v_gene: TRBV20-1
abundance: -
d_gene: -
CDR3aa: CSVVRQGGYEQYF
CDR3nt: TGCAGTGTTGTAAGACAGGGAGGCTACGAGCAGTACTTC

j_gene: TRBJ1-5
v_gene: TRBV6-2/TRBV6-3
abundance: many
d_gene: -
CDR3aa: CASSNNRAGNQPQHF
CDR3nt: TGTGCCAGCAGTAACAACCGGGCTGGCAATCAGCCCCAGCATTTT

j_gene: TRBJ2-2
v_gene: TRBV7-2
abundance: -
d_gene: -
CDR3aa: CASSQGSVRELFF
CDR3nt: TGTGCCAGCAGCCAAGGGAGTGTTAGGGAGCTGTTTTTT

j_gene: TRBJ1-4
v_gene: TRBV4-2
abundance: -
d_gene: -
CDR3aa: CASSQLAGPTNEKLFF
CDR3nt: TGTGCCAGCAGCCAACTCGCGGGGCCGACTAATGAAAAACTGTTTTTT

j_gene: TRBJ2-7
v_gene: TRBV10-3
abundance: -
d_gene: TRBD1
CDR3aa: CAISNPQAWDSSNYEQYF
CDR3nt: TGTGCCATCAGTAACCCTCAGGCTTGGGACAGTTCTAACTACGAGCAGTACTTC

j_gene: TRBJ2-5
v_gene: TRBV4-1
abundance: -
d_gene: -
CDR3aa: CASSRTRQETQYF
CDR3nt: TGCGCCAGCAGCCGGACTCGCCAAGAGACCCAGTACTTC

j_gene: TRBJ2-3
v_gene: TRBV2
abundance: few
d_gene: -
CDR3aa: CASSAYLGPGGGEGTDTQYF
CDR3nt: TGTGCCAGCAGTGCCTACTTGGGTCCAGGAGGGGGAGAAGGCACAGATACGCAGTATTTT

j_gene: TRBJ2-1
v_gene: TRBV12-3/TRBV12-4
abundance: -
d_gene: -
CDR3aa: CASSFSGAKSYNEQFF
CDR3nt: TGTGCCAGCAGTTTTTCCGGGGCGAAATCCTACAATGAGCAGTTCTTC

j_gene: TRBJ1-1
v_gene: TRBV25-1
abundance: few
d_gene: -
CDR3aa: CASSARDVSFF
CDR3nt: TGTGCCAGCAGTGCGAGAGATGTTTCTTTCTTT

j_gene: TRBJ2-7
v_gene: TRBV29-1
abundance: few
d_gene: TRBD2
CDR3aa: CSVEFLAGSYEQYF
CDR3nt: TGCAGCGTTGAATTCCTAGCGGGATCGTACGAGCAGTACTTC

j_gene: TRBJ2-7
v_gene: TRBV5-1
abundance: once
d_gene: -
CDR3aa: CASSFNRLYEQYF
CDR3nt: TGCGCCAGCAGCTTTAACAGGTTGTACGAGCAGTACTTC